What follows is one T cell receptor (beta chain) and its context. This sample was taken from a study of shared T cell receptors in the human thymus. Sequenced by immunoSEQ multiplex PCR; TCRdb stores in-frame clones only, minus some. Here the sample spans about 500,000 clones, about four fifths being singletons. These sequences were also reported in another study, on human thymus T cells. That paper states: Serving as donors were healthy Finnish infants, each of whom was having open corrective surgery for congenital heart defects. Thymic resections from corrective heart surgery supplied the tissue. Repertoires sampled from thymus and blood appeared biased in V and J gene usage. There were highly overlapping thymic repertoires among unrelated individuals, as related research reported.

The sample was thymocytes. The sequence derives from a boy in the first two years of life with a congenital heart defect.

The CDR3 loop reads CASSEYLEIDEQFF. CDR3 nucleotides: TGTGCCAGCAGCGAATACCTAGAGATCGATGAGCAGTTCTTC. The gene calls are TRBV7-9 and TRBJ2-1, with D unresolved. Germline lookup yields CDR1 SEHNR and CDR2 FQNEAQ (reference sequence). Trimming took off 5 bases at V and 8 bases at J, with 16 bases between the two ends. The CDR3 runs to 14 residues.